A selection of T cell receptor beta chains follows, all from one sample in a study of Graves' ophthalmopathy and Graves' hyperthyroidism. TCRdb redid the calling of the multiplex PCR reads with MiXCR, one entry per CDR3 protein. The table includes about 410,000 distinct CDR3 sequences, 15% to 20% detected once. What was sequenced was peripheral blood. These receptors were collected from a woman younger than 35 with Graves' ophthalmopathy. The CDR3 runs from the conserved cysteine through the conserved F or W. The D gene is left open where the match is weak. Clone size is given for some rows only: seen once, a few or many times, or a class if the clone is expanded.

cdr3_nt: TGTGCCAGCAGGTCGGGGTCTCATTCACCCCTCCACTTT
cdr3_aa: CASRSGSHSPLHF
d_call: -
v_call: TRBV19
cdr3_length: 13
clone_size: many
j_call: TRBJ1-6

cdr3_nt: TGTGCCAGTAGTATAGGCCCCCGGGGCGGCACTGAAGCTTTCTTT
cdr3_aa: CASSIGPRGGTEAFF
d_call: -
v_call: TRBV19
cdr3_length: 15
clone_size: many
j_call: TRBJ1-1

cdr3_nt: TGTGCCAGCAGTGCGACAGGGGGAAGTCAGCCCCAGCATTTT
cdr3_aa: CASSATGGSQPQHF
d_call: TRBD1
v_call: TRBV12-3/TRBV12-4
cdr3_length: 14
clone_size: -
j_call: TRBJ1-5

cdr3_nt: TGTGCCAGCAGCGTCAGGGTGAGGAGCGAGACCCAGTACTTC
cdr3_aa: CASSVRVRSETQYF
d_call: -
v_call: TRBV11-2
cdr3_length: 14
clone_size: many
j_call: TRBJ2-5

cdr3_nt: TGCGCCAGCAGCCAAGTCTCTGGAGGCGGGCAGTACTTC
cdr3_aa: CASSQVSGGGQYF
d_call: -
v_call: TRBV4-1
cdr3_length: 13
clone_size: many
j_call: TRBJ2-7

cdr3_nt: TGCGCCAGCAGCCAAGACCCACCGGGACAGGTAAACACTGAAGCTTTCTTT
cdr3_aa: CASSQDPPGQVNTEAFF
d_call: TRBD1
v_call: TRBV4-1
cdr3_length: 17
clone_size: many
j_call: TRBJ1-1

cdr3_nt: TGTGCCAGCAGTTGGAGAAGGGAGTATGGCTACACCTTC
cdr3_aa: CASSWRREYGYTF
d_call: -
v_call: TRBV6-2/TRBV6-3
cdr3_length: 13
clone_size: -
j_call: TRBJ1-2

cdr3_nt: TGTGCCAGCAGCGAACAGGGTTACTCTGGAAACACCATATATTTT
cdr3_aa: CASSEQGYSGNTIYF
d_call: -
v_call: TRBV7-2
cdr3_length: 15
clone_size: many
j_call: TRBJ1-3

cdr3_nt: TGCGCCAGCAGCCAACCCAATAGGGGAGACAGGGCCTCCATAAGGGAGACCCAGTACTTC
cdr3_aa: CASSQPNRGDRASIRETQYF
d_call: TRBD1
v_call: TRBV4-1
cdr3_length: 20
clone_size: many
j_call: TRBJ2-5

cdr3_nt: TGTGCCAGCAGTAATAATATGGAGACCCAGTACTTC
cdr3_aa: CASSNNMETQYF
d_call: -
v_call: TRBV6-2/TRBV6-3
cdr3_length: 12
clone_size: many
j_call: TRBJ2-5

cdr3_nt: TGTGCCAGCAGCTTGCGGACACAAACCTACGAGCAGTACTTC
cdr3_aa: CASSLRTQTYEQYF
d_call: -
v_call: TRBV7-2
cdr3_length: 14
clone_size: -
j_call: TRBJ2-7

cdr3_nt: TGTGCCAGCAGCAGGACAGGCCATCAGCCCCAGCATTTT
cdr3_aa: CASSRTGHQPQHF
d_call: TRBD1
v_call: TRBV12-3/TRBV12-4
cdr3_length: 13
clone_size: -
j_call: TRBJ1-5

cdr3_nt: TGTGCCAGTAGTATCGCAGGGGCGAGTTCCTACGAGCAGTACTTC
cdr3_aa: CASSIAGASSYEQYF
d_call: -
v_call: TRBV19
cdr3_length: 15
clone_size: many
j_call: TRBJ2-7

cdr3_nt: TGTGCCAGCAGCCTGCCAGGGGAGTCACCCCTCCACTTT
cdr3_aa: CASSLPGESPLHF
d_call: -
v_call: TRBV12-3/TRBV12-4
cdr3_length: 13
clone_size: many
j_call: TRBJ1-6

cdr3_nt: TGTGCCAGCAGTGGATCCGGGACCCAAGGGACCGGGGAGCTGTTTTTT
cdr3_aa: CASSGSGTQGTGELFF
d_call: -
v_call: TRBV2
cdr3_length: 16
clone_size: many
j_call: TRBJ2-2

cdr3_nt: TGTGCCAGCAGTTACACCCGAGAGTATAGCGGGAGATATGGCGAGCAGTACTTC
cdr3_aa: CASSYTREYSGRYGEQYF
d_call: TRBD2
v_call: TRBV6-2/TRBV6-3
cdr3_length: 18
clone_size: many
j_call: TRBJ2-7

cdr3_nt: TGTGCCAGCAGTCCTCTTGGACAGGGCCCAAGAAACATTCAGTACTTC
cdr3_aa: CASSPLGQGPRNIQYF
d_call: TRBD1
v_call: TRBV12-3/TRBV12-4
cdr3_length: 16
clone_size: many
j_call: TRBJ2-4

cdr3_nt: TGTGCCAGCAGCTCATTCCTTCCCCGGAGCTCCTACGAGCAGTACTTC
cdr3_aa: CASSSFLPRSSYEQYF
d_call: -
v_call: TRBV28
cdr3_length: 16
clone_size: many
j_call: TRBJ2-7

cdr3_nt: TGTGCCAGCAGTGGACAGACCAATCAGCCCCAGCATTTT
cdr3_aa: CASSGQTNQPQHF
d_call: -
v_call: TRBV2
cdr3_length: 13
clone_size: many
j_call: TRBJ1-5

cdr3_nt: TGTGCCAGCAGTTACTCGGGGCAGGGCGGCTATGGCTACACCTTC
cdr3_aa: CASSYSGQGGYGYTF
d_call: -
v_call: TRBV6-5
cdr3_length: 15
clone_size: many
j_call: TRBJ1-2

cdr3_nt: TGTGCCAGCAGCTCTATGCGGGTTCCTTCACCCCTCCACTTT
cdr3_aa: CASSSMRVPSPLHF
d_call: -
v_call: TRBV6-1
cdr3_length: 14
clone_size: many
j_call: TRBJ1-6

cdr3_nt: TGTGCCAGCAGTGCCATCGGGGACCAGCCCCAGCATTTT
cdr3_aa: CASSAIGDQPQHF
d_call: -
v_call: TRBV6-1
cdr3_length: 13
clone_size: many
j_call: TRBJ1-5

cdr3_nt: TGTGCCAGCAGTTCTACGAACACTGAAGCTTTCTTT
cdr3_aa: CASSSTNTEAFF
d_call: -
v_call: TRBV28
cdr3_length: 12
clone_size: many
j_call: TRBJ1-1

cdr3_nt: TGCAGTGCTAGAGGGGGGGGCTGGGGAGAGACCCAGTACTTC
cdr3_aa: CSARGGGWGETQYF
d_call: -
v_call: TRBV20-1
cdr3_length: 14
clone_size: many
j_call: TRBJ2-5

cdr3_nt: TGTGCCAGTAGCCCACGGTCGGACGAGCAGTACTTC
cdr3_aa: CASSPRSDEQYF
d_call: -
v_call: TRBV19
cdr3_length: 12
clone_size: many
j_call: TRBJ2-7

cdr3_nt: TGTGCCAGCAGCTTCTTCTTGGTGGGCGTCCAAGAGACCCAGTACTTC
cdr3_aa: CASSFFLVGVQETQYF
d_call: -
v_call: TRBV11-2
cdr3_length: 16
clone_size: many
j_call: TRBJ2-5

cdr3_nt: TGCAGTGCTAGGAGCGGGGGGTCGGACACCGGGGAGCTGTTTTTT
cdr3_aa: CSARSGGSDTGELFF
d_call: TRBD2
v_call: TRBV20-1
cdr3_length: 15
clone_size: many
j_call: TRBJ2-2

cdr3_nt: TGTGCCAGTAGTATGGCTACCTCCTACGAGCAGTACTTC
cdr3_aa: CASSMATSYEQYF
d_call: -
v_call: TRBV19
cdr3_length: 13
clone_size: many
j_call: TRBJ2-7

cdr3_nt: TGCAGCGTTGTTAGGGGGCGAGGGGAGACCCAGTACTTC
cdr3_aa: CSVVRGRGETQYF
d_call: TRBD1
v_call: TRBV29-1
cdr3_length: 13
clone_size: -
j_call: TRBJ2-5

cdr3_nt: TGCGCCAGCAGTCACAGGGCCGGGGAGCTGTTTTTT
cdr3_aa: CASSHRAGELFF
d_call: -
v_call: TRBV4-1
cdr3_length: 12
clone_size: many
j_call: TRBJ2-2

cdr3_nt: TGTGCCACCAGCGACAGCTCAGTGGACACCGGGGAGCTGTTTTTT
cdr3_aa: CATSDSSVDTGELFF
d_call: -
v_call: TRBV24-1
cdr3_length: 15
clone_size: many
j_call: TRBJ2-2

cdr3_nt: TGTGCCAGCAGCCCCCTTGGACTAGCGGGGGGATACGAGCAGTACTTC
cdr3_aa: CASSPLGLAGGYEQYF
d_call: TRBD2
v_call: TRBV14
cdr3_length: 16
clone_size: many
j_call: TRBJ2-7

cdr3_nt: TGTGCCAGTATTTCACCCGGGCGGAACACTGAAACTTTCTTT
cdr3_aa: CASISPGRNTETFF
d_call: -
v_call: TRBV19
cdr3_length: 14
clone_size: many
j_call: TRBJ1-1

cdr3_nt: TGTGCCAGCAGCTCTGGACTAGCGGGGGGTTTCTACGAGCAGTACTTC
cdr3_aa: CASSSGLAGGFYEQYF
d_call: TRBD2
v_call: TRBV6-1
cdr3_length: 16
clone_size: many
j_call: TRBJ2-7

cdr3_nt: TGTGCCAGTCTGTACTCCGGGGAGCTGTTTTTT
cdr3_aa: CASLYSGELFF
d_call: -
v_call: TRBV6-2/TRBV6-3
cdr3_length: 11
clone_size: many
j_call: TRBJ2-2

cdr3_nt: TGTGCCAGCAGTTCCCTGCATACTAGCGGGCCGAGGGGAGAGCAGTTCTTC
cdr3_aa: CASSSLHTSGPRGEQFF
d_call: TRBD2
v_call: TRBV6-5
cdr3_length: 17
clone_size: many
j_call: TRBJ2-1

cdr3_nt: TGCGCCAGCAGCCAAGTAGGCGTCTCCTACGAGCAGTACTTC
cdr3_aa: CASSQVGVSYEQYF
d_call: -
v_call: TRBV4-3
cdr3_length: 14
clone_size: many
j_call: TRBJ2-7

cdr3_nt: TGTGCCAGCAGACCACAGCCGGGACAGAGACCGAACACTGAAGCTTTCTTT
cdr3_aa: CASRPQPGQRPNTEAFF
d_call: TRBD1
v_call: TRBV6-2/TRBV6-3
cdr3_length: 17
clone_size: -
j_call: TRBJ1-1

cdr3_nt: TGTGCCAGCAGTATCGGAGCCCACGAGCAGTACTTC
cdr3_aa: CASSIGAHEQYF
d_call: -
v_call: TRBV12-3/TRBV12-4
cdr3_length: 12
clone_size: many
j_call: TRBJ2-7

cdr3_nt: TGTGCCAGCAGCTTAGGGACAGGGGGCGCCTACGAGCAGTACTTC
cdr3_aa: CASSLGTGGAYEQYF
d_call: TRBD1
v_call: TRBV7-2
cdr3_length: 15
clone_size: many
j_call: TRBJ2-7

cdr3_nt: TGTGCCAGCAGTTACTACAGGGGGCTAAGGACTGAAGCTTTCTTT
cdr3_aa: CASSYYRGLRTEAFF
d_call: TRBD1
v_call: TRBV28
cdr3_length: 15
clone_size: many
j_call: TRBJ1-1

cdr3_nt: TGTGCCAGCAGCCTAACTTTGGGACTGCGCCGAGGGGAGACCCAGTACTTC
cdr3_aa: CASSLTLGLRRGETQYF
d_call: -
v_call: TRBV3-1
cdr3_length: 17
clone_size: many
j_call: TRBJ2-5

cdr3_nt: TGTGCCAGCAGTTACTCGATGAGGAATTCACCCCTCCACTTT
cdr3_aa: CASSYSMRNSPLHF
d_call: -
v_call: TRBV6-5
cdr3_length: 14
clone_size: -
j_call: TRBJ1-6

cdr3_nt: TGTGCCAGCAGCTCGGGAAGGGAGGTTAATCAGCCCCAGCATTTT
cdr3_aa: CASSSGREVNQPQHF
d_call: -
v_call: TRBV7-9
cdr3_length: 15
clone_size: many
j_call: TRBJ1-5

cdr3_nt: TGTGCCAGCAGTTCCTTCGCCGGCAACACCATATATTTT
cdr3_aa: CASSSFAGNTIYF
d_call: -
v_call: TRBV12-3/TRBV12-4
cdr3_length: 13
clone_size: many
j_call: TRBJ1-3

cdr3_nt: TGTGCCAGCGGTCAGACAGGGGTTTCTCAGCCCCAGCATTTT
cdr3_aa: CASGQTGVSQPQHF
d_call: TRBD1
v_call: TRBV7-2
cdr3_length: 14
clone_size: many
j_call: TRBJ1-5

cdr3_nt: TGTGCCAGCAGCAAAGAGACCGCCGGGACGGCTTCCGATACGCAGTATTTT
cdr3_aa: CASSKETAGTASDTQYF
d_call: -
v_call: TRBV11-2
cdr3_length: 17
clone_size: many
j_call: TRBJ2-3